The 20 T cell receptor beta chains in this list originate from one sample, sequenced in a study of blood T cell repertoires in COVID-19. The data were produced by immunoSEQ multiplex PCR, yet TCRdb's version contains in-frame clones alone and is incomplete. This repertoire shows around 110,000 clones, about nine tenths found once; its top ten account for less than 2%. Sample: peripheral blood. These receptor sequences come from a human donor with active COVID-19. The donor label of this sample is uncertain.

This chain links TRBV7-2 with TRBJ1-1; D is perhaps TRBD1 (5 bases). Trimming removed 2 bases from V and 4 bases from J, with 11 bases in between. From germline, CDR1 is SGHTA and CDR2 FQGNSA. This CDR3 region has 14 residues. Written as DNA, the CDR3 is TGTGCCAGCAGCTTAAAACCGGGGGGCACTGAAGCTTTCTTT. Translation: CASSLKPGGTEAFF.

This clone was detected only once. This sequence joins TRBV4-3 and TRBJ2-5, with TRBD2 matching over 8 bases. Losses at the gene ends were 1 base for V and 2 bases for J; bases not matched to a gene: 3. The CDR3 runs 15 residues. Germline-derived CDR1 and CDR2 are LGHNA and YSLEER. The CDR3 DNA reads TGCGCCAGCAGCCAAGGACTAGCGACACAAGAGACCCAGTACTTC. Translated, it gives CASSQGLATQETQYF.

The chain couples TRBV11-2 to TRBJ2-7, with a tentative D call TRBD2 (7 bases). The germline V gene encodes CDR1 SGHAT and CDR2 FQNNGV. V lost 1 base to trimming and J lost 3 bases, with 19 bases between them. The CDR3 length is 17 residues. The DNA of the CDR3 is TGTGCCAGCAGCTTAGTAGGGGGGGGAGGGATCAGCTACGAGCAGTACTTC. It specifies CASSLVGGGGISYEQYF. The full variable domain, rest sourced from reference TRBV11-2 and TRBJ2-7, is EAGVAQSPRYKIIEKRQSVAFWCNPISGHATLYWYQQILGQGPKLLIQFQNNGVVDDSQLPKDRFSAERLKGVDSTLKIQPAKLEDSAVYLCASSLVGGGGISYEQYFGPGTRLTVT.

The CDR3 DNA is TGTGCCAGCATAGGGACTGGCCAAGAGACCCAGTACTTC. Encoded protein: CASIGTGQETQYF. The chain recombines TRBV6-6 with TRBJ2-5; tentatively, D is TRBD2 (6 bases). V lost 7 bases, J lost 1 base, and 10 bases lay in between. There are 13 residues in the CDR3. Germline CDR1 is MNHNY and CDR2 is SVGAGI (reference sequence).

The CDR3 sequence is CASSNGLRDYGYTF. CDR3 sequence (DNA): TGTGCCAGCAGTAACGGACTACGAGACTATGGCTACACCTTC. The rearrangement uses TRBV6-5 and TRBJ1-2; no definite D call. Germline values: CDR1 MNHEY, CDR2 SVGAGI. With 5 bases removed from V and 3 bases from J, the gap between germline ends came to 13 bases. The CDR3 is 14 residues long.

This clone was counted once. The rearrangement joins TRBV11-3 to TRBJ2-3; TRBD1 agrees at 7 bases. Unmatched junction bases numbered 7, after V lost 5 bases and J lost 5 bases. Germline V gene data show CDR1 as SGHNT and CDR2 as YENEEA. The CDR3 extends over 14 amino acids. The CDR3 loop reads CASSRTGAQDTQYF. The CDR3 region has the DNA TGTGCCAGCAGCCGAACAGGGGCTCAAGATACGCAGTATTTT. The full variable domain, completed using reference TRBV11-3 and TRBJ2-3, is EAGVVQSPRYKIIEKKQPVAFWCNPISGHNTLYWYLQNLGQGPELLIRYENEEAVDDSQLPKDRFSAERLKGVDSTLKIQPAELGDSAVYLCASSRTGAQDTQYFGPGTRLTVL.

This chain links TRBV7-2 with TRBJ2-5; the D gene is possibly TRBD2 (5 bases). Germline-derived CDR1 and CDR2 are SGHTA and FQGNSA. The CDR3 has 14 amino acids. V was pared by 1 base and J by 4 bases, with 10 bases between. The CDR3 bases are TGTGCCAGCAGCTTAGTTCGCGGGTCAGAGACCCAGTACTTC. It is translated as CASSLVRGSETQYF.

The CDR3 DNA follows: TGTGCCAGCAGCGTGCTCGGGACTAGCGTTTACAATGAGCAGTTCTTC. Translated, it gives CASSVLGTSVYNEQFF. The chain couples TRBV9 to TRBJ2-1, with 10 bases fitting TRBD2. After removal of 2 bases from V and 4 bases from J, the junction contained 6 bases not matched to a gene. Looked up from germline, CDR1 is SGDLS and CDR2 is YYNGEE. The CDR3 consists of 16 residues.

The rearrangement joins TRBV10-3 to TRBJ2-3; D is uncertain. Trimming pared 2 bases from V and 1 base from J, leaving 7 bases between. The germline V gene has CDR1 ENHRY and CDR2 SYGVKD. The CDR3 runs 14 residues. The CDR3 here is CAISEGPRTDTQYF. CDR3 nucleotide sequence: TGTGCCATCAGTGAGGGGCCTCGCACAGATACGCAGTATTTT.

The CDR3 spells CASSQVSGGSGNTIYF. The CDR3 DNA sequence: TGTGCCAGCAGCCAAGTGTCAGGGGGCTCTGGAAACACCATATATTTT. The chain has TRBV4-2 and TRBJ1-3; 7 nucleotides line up with TRBD1. With 1 base clipped from V and 0 bases from J, the junction kept 3 bases outside the gene matches. CDR1 and CDR2 from the germline V gene are LGHNA and YNFKEQ. The CDR3 totals 16 residues.

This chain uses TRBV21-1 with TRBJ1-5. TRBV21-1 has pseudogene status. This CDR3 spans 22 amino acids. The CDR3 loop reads CASSFLSSVGGAGIYSNQPQHF. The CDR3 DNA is TGTGCCAGCAGCTTCCTCTCCTCCGTTGGGGGGGCCGGGATCTATAGCAATCAGCCCCAGCATTTT.

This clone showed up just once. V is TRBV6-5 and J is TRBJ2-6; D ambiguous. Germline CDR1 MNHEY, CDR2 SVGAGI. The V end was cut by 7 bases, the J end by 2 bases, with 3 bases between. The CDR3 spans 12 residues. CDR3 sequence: CASNTGANVLTF. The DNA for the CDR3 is TGTGCCAGCAATACTGGGGCCAACGTCCTGACTTTC.

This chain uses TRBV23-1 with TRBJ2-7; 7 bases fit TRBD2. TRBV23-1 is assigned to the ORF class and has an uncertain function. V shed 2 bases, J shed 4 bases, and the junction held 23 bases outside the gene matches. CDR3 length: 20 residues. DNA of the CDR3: TGCGCCAGCAGTCAAATTAACGGGCGGTCGCCGGGGGGAAAAAAGTACGAGCAGTACTTC. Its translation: CASSQINGRSPGGKKYEQYF.

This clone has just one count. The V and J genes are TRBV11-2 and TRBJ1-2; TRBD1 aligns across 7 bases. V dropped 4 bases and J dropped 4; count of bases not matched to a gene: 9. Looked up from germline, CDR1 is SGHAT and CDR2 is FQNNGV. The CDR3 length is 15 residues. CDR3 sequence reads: CASSYTGELGYGYTF. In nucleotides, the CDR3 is TGTGCCAGCAGCTATACAGGGGAACTCGGCTATGGCTACACCTTC.

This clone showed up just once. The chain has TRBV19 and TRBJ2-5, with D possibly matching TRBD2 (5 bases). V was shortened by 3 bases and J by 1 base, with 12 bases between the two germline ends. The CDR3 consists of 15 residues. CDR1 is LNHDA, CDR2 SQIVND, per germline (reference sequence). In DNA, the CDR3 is TGTGCCAGTAGTATCGGATATCGGGGCCAAGAGACCCAGTACTTC. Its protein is CASSIGYRGQETQYF. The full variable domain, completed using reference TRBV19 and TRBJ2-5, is DGGITQSPKYLFRKEGQNVTLSCEQNLNHDAMYWYRQDPGQGLRLIYYSQIVNDFQKGDIAEGYSVSREKKESFPLTVTSAQKNPTAFYLCASSIGYRGQETQYFGPGTRLLVL.

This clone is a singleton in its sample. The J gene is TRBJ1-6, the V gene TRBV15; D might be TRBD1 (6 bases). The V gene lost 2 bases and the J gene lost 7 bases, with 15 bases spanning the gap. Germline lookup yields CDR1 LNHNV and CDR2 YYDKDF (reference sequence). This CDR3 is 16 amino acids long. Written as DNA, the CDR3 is TGTGCCACCAGCAGATACCGGGACACCGGAAATTCACCCCTCCACTTT. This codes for CATSRYRDTGNSPLHF.

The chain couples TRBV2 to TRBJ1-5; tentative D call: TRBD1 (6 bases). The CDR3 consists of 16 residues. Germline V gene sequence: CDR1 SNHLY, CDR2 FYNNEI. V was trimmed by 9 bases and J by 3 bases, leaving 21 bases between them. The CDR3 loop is CASREGGRRVNQPQHF. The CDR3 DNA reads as TGTGCCAGTCGGGAGGGGGGGCGAAGAGTCAATCAGCCCCAGCATTTT.

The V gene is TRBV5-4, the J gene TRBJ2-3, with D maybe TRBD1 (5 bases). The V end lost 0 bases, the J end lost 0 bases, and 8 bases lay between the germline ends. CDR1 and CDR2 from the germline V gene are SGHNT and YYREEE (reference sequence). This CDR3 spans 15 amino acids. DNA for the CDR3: TGTGCCAGCAGCTTGGCACAGGCGAGCACAGATACGCAGTATTTT. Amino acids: CASSLAQASTDTQYF.

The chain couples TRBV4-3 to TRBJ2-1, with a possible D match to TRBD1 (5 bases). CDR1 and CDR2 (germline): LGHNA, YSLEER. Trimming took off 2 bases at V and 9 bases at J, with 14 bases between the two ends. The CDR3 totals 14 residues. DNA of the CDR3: TGCGCCAGCAGCCAATGGTCCAGTAGGGGTGAGCAGTTCTTC. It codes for CASSQWSSRGEQFF.

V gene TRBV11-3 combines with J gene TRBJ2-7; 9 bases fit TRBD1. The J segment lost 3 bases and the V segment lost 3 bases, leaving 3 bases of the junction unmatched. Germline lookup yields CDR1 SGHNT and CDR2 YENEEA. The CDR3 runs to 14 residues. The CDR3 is CASSLGQGGYEQYF. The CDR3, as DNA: TGTGCCAGCAGCTTGGGACAGGGTGGCTACGAGCAGTACTTC.